The 7 T cell receptor beta chains in this list originate from one sample, sequenced in a study of T cell repertoires in cytomegalovirus infection. TCRdb analysed the reads with MiXCR anew, one entry per CDR3 protein. This table holds more than 650,000 distinct CDR3 sequences, approximately 40% found once. The sequenced sample consisted of PBMCs. The source of these receptors is a human donor in good health (CMV status not recorded). Some clones in this sample may be carry-over from other donors' samples.

A few counts support this clonotype. One end of the junction does not line up with germline, which may come from a read error. The chain couples TRBV12-3 or TRBV12-4 to TRBJ1-6; no clear D. The length of the CDR3 is 14 residues. This chain's CDR3 is CASSLSGVNPPLHF. Written as DNA, the CDR3 is TGTGCCAGCAGTTTATCGGGCGTTAATCCACCCCTCCACTTT.

This clonotype came up many times. This rearrangement joins TRBV6-5 to TRBJ2-5, with D possibly matching TRBD2 (5 bases). Trimming stripped 1 base from V and 2 bases from J, with 14 bases between. Germline lookup yields CDR1 MNHEY and CDR2 SVGAGI. The CDR3 spans 16 residues. The chain's CDR3 is CASSYYPTTGQETQYF. The CDR3, as DNA: TGTGCCAGCAGTTACTACCCGACTACGGGACAAGAGACCCAGTACTTC.

The gene calls are TRBV14 and TRBJ2-2, with 9 bases identical to TRBD2. The trim removed 3 bases at V and 4 bases at J, leaving 9 bases unmatched. Looked up from germline, CDR1 is SGHDN and CDR2 is FVKESK. This CDR3 is built from 17 residues. In DNA, the CDR3 is TGTGCCAGCAGCCACCCTAGAGGACTAGCGCCCACCGGGGAGCTGTTTTTT. Its translation: CASSHPRGLAPTGELFF.

On this clonotype itself: Mismatch with germline at one junction end may stem from a read error. This chain connects TRBV6-1 to TRBJ1-3, with D unresolved. Per germline, CDR1 MNHNS and CDR2 SASEGT. The CDR3 totals 15 residues. The CDR3 sequence: CASSELKGSVNTIYF. The CDR3 DNA reads TGTGCCAGCAGTGAATTAAAGGGCTCTGTAAACACCATATATTTT.

The chain uses TRBV10-3 and TRBJ2-7; the match to TRBD1 covers 9 bases. The CDR3 covers 12 residues. CDR1 is ENHRY and CDR2 is SYGVKD in the germline V gene. V dropped 7 bases and J dropped 6; count of bases not matched to a gene: 4. CDR3 protein: CAITPDRGEQYF. The CDR3 DNA sequence: TGTGCCATCACCCCGGACAGGGGCGAGCAGTACTTC.

This clonotype was seen many times. The V gene is TRBV5-6, the J gene TRBJ2-1; D not certain. Germline V gene data show CDR1 as SGHDT and CDR2 as YYEEEE. The V and J ends lost 2 bases and 7 bases respectively, with 7 bases between them. The CDR3 has 12 residues. The CDR3 protein is CASSFGLNEQFF. Here the CDR3 DNA reads TGTGCCAGCAGCTTCGGGTTAAATGAGCAGTTCTTC.

This clonotype appeared many times. The chain uses TRBV12-3 or TRBV12-4 and TRBJ2-5, with a weak D call TRBD2 (5 bases). The V end was cut by 2 bases, the J end by 1 base, with 11 bases between. The CDR3 spans 15 residues. The CDR3, as DNA: TGTGCCAGCAGTTTATGGGGAGTTGGCCAAGAGACCCAGTACTTC. Protein: CASSLWGVGQETQYF.